This T cell receptor beta chain came from a study of T cells in Graves' hyperthyroidism and ophthalmopathy. Together with thyroid ultrasound, orbital computed tomography, serum thyroxine and TRAb, clinical symptoms were used for diagnoses. This clonotype was seen ten or more times. Authors of the study amplified TCR beta CDR3 regions from RNA transcripts. The HTBI primer set served for first-round RT-PCR of the TCR CDR3. One entry per CDR3 protein, called by TCRdb with MiXCR from the multiplex PCR reads. The sample has approximately 740,000 distinct CDR3 sequences; 13% to 15% are singletons. The specimen was blood. This TCR was sampled from a young woman with Graves' hyperthyroidism.

CDR3 in DNA: TGTGCCAGCAGTCCACGGACAGGGAATAGCAATCAGCCCCAGCATTTT. It codes for CASSPRTGNSNQPQHF. The chain carries TRBV12-3 or TRBV12-4 and TRBJ1-5, with 8 nucleotides matching TRBD1. This CDR3 has 16 residues. With V trimmed by 5 bases and J by 0 bases, 6 bases remained unmatched.